This record concerns one TCR beta chain sequence. Its matching antigen is unknown. This record belongs to a study of T cell responses to AZD1222 COVID-19 vaccine. Second-dose groups at about 4 or about 12 weeks were pooled. The study, taken as a whole, reports: AZD1222 recipients seropositive at baseline numbered only 5 to 7. The study sampled repertoires only after the peak T cell response. Nearly half of unique spike-specific TCRs reportedly avoided B.1.351 and B.1.1.7 mutated regions.

The assay was immunoSEQ multiplex PCR, and TCRdb's table has in-frame clones only and misses some. The sample contains roughly 84,000 clones, 80% to 90% of which appear only once. Germline lookup yields CDR1 LGHNA and CDR2 YSLEER. The CDR3 contains 16 residues. V lost 0 bases to trimming and J lost 0 bases, with 12 bases between them. Source: peripheral blood, taken 28 days after the second AZD1222 dose. The TCR was taken from an adult who received the AZD1222 COVID-19 vaccine. The gene calls are TRBV4-3 and TRBJ2-7; possibly TRBD1 for D (5 bases). CDR3 sequence reads: CASSQDWQGDSYEQYF. CDR3 in DNA: TGCGCCAGCAGCCAAGATTGGCAGGGCGACTCCTACGAGCAGTACTTC.